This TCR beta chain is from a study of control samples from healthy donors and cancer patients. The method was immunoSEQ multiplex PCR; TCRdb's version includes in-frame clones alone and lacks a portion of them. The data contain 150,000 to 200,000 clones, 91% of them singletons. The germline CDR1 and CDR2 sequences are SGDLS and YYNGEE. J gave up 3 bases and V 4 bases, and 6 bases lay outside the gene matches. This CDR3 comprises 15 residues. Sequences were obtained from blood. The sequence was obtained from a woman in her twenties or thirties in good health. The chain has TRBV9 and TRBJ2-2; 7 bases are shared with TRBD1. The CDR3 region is CASSSRQGYTGELFF. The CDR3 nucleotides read TGTGCCAGCAGCTCCCGACAGGGATACACCGGGGAGCTGTTTTTT.